This T cell receptor beta chain was sequenced in a study of cytomegalovirus exposure and HLA in healthy donors. Vbeta (60) and Jbeta (13) primers were used in the PCR. Method: immunoSEQ multiplex PCR; TCRdb's copy keeps in-frame clones and lacks some. The sample shows roughly 120,000 clones, 75% to 85% of them seen only once. This clone was seen a handful of times. What it binds is unknown. The study's findings and limits: Earlier results showed most TCR beta V segments being productive about 87% or about 30% of the time. High sensitivity and specificity were reportedly achieved when the classifier diagnosed cytomegalovirus status. Later analysis demonstrated an association between a missense DCLRE1C variant and TCR beta V- and J-gene trimming. Among TCR beta chains, those listed as cytomegalovirus-associated numbered under 200.

V was cut by 8 bases and J by 4 bases, with 11 bases left in between. Germline CDR1 reads MDHEN; CDR2 reads SYDVKM. This CDR3 contains 12 residues. Sequences were obtained from PBMCs. This chain connects TRBV28 to TRBJ1-1; maybe TRBD1 (5 bases). This sequence was found in a man aged 25 to 40 in good health and CMV-seronegative. CDR3 sequence: CASQLDSTEAFF. The CDR3 DNA is TGTGCCAGCCAGCTAGACAGCACTGAAGCTTTCTTT.